This is a list of T cell receptor beta chains from one sample in a study of T-cell reconstitution after alpha-beta-depleted transplantation in children. TCRdb processed the PCR reads anew with MiXCR; each CDR3 protein has one entry. The table records approximately 220,000 distinct CDR3 sequences, over 15% of them present only once. The sample was PBMCs, mostly from graft donor cells, taken 360 days after TCRalphabeta/CD19-depleted stem cell transplant. The receptors derive from a male patient under 10 years old who had a stem cell transplant for acute lymphoblastic leukemia, so the T cells may come from the graft donor. Both conserved end residues are part of each CDR3. D genes are given only for firm matches. Rows may omit the clone size; those that give it use once, few, many or a size class.

D,J,V,size,CDR3,DNA
TRBD1,TRBJ2-3,TRBV28,-,CASMLGQGSTDTQYF,TGTGCCAGCATGCTGGGACAGGGGTCGACAGATACGCAGTATTTT
TRBD2,TRBJ2-1,TRBV5-4,-,CASSLTLAGDLSSYNEQFF,TGTGCCAGCAGCTTGACGCTAGCGGGGGACCTAAGCTCCTACAATGAGCAGTTCTTC
-,TRBJ1-1,TRBV7-6,-,CASSFGHNKNTEAFF,TGTGCCAGCAGCTTCGGACATAATAAGAACACTGAAGCTTTCTTT
TRBD1,TRBJ2-5,TRBV9,few,CASSSEDRDETQYF,TGTGCCAGCAGCTCCGAGGACAGGGACGAGACCCAGTACTTC
-,TRBJ2-3,TRBV7-2,once,CASSSGGGRAGTDTQYF,TGTGCCAGCAGCTCAGGGGGAGGCAGGGCTGGCACAGATACGCAGTATTTT
-,TRBJ2-3,TRBV7-6,-,CASSPHGDTQYF,TGTGCCAGCAGCCCACATGGGGATACGCAGTATTTT
TRBD1,TRBJ1-1,TRBV7-2,few,CASSLGQGHTEAFF,TGTGCCAGCAGCTTGGGACAGGGACACACTGAAGCTTTCTTT
TRBD1,TRBJ1-4,TRBV28,few,CASSLPQPGQGNEKLFF,TGTGCCAGCAGTTTACCCCAGCCGGGACAGGGGAATGAAAAACTGTTTTTT
-,TRBJ2-3,TRBV7-2,-,CASSLVLATDTQYF,TGTGCCAGCAGCTTAGTTTTAGCCACAGATACGCAGTATTTT
-,TRBJ2-2,TRBV5-5,-,CASSLDNRVSGELFF,TGTGCCAGCAGCTTGGACAACAGGGTATCCGGGGAGCTGTTTTTT
-,TRBJ2-3,TRBV5-5,few,CASVPGVSTDTQYF,TGTGCCAGCGTACCGGGAGTCTCCACAGATACGCAGTATTTT
-,TRBJ2-7,TRBV7-9,many,CASSSAAGGFYEQYF,TGTGCCAGCAGCTCCGCCGCAGGGGGGTTCTACGAGCAGTACTTC
-,TRBJ1-1,TRBV12-3/TRBV12-4,few,CASSLHPREETEAFF,TGTGCCAGTTCCCTCCACCCCCGGGAAGAGACTGAAGCTTTCTTT
TRBD2,TRBJ2-5,TRBV27,-,CASRAGGGETQYF,TGTGCCAGCCGTGCGGGGGGAGGGGAGACCCAGTACTTC
TRBD1,TRBJ2-3,TRBV29-1,few,CSVVNRGRTDTQYF,TGCAGCGTTGTTAACAGGGGACGCACAGATACGCAGTATTTT
-,TRBJ2-1,TRBV6-1,once,CASHRGGYNEQFF,TGTGCCAGTCACAGGGGGGGCTACAATGAGCAGTTCTTC
-,TRBJ2-5,TRBV28,-,CASSFVVQETQYF,TGTGCCAGCAGTTTTGTAGTACAAGAGACCCAGTACTTC
TRBD2,TRBJ2-1,TRBV6-5,-,CASSYSILASGGFYNEQFF,TGTGCCAGCAGTTACTCGATTTTGGCTAGCGGGGGATTTTACAATGAGCAGTTCTTC
TRBD1,TRBJ2-2,TRBV28,-,CASSLLDREYTGELFF,TGTGCCAGCAGTTTACTGGACAGGGAGTACACCGGGGAGCTGTTTTTT
-,TRBJ2-7,TRBV20-1,few,CSANPTATYEQYF,TGCAGCGCGAACCCTACAGCAACCTACGAGCAGTACTTC
-,TRBJ1-2,TRBV20-1,-,CSARDLGGRSNYGYTF,TGCAGTGCTAGAGATTTGGGCGGCAGGTCTAACTATGGCTACACCTTC
-,TRBJ2-5,TRBV12-3/TRBV12-4,-,CASSFDPGRQETQYF,TGTGCCAGCAGTTTCGATCCGGGACGCCAAGAGACCCAGTACTTC
-,TRBJ2-7,TRBV20-1,-,CSARRGPSYEQYF,TGCAGTGCTAGACGAGGCCCCTCCTACGAGCAGTACTTC
-,TRBJ2-7,TRBV29-1,-,CSVGDYEQYF,TGCAGCGTCGGGGACTACGAGCAGTACTTC
-,TRBJ2-3,TRBV7-9,many,CASSSGQSTDTQYF,TGTGCCAGCAGCTCCGGACAGAGCACAGATACGCAGTATTTT
TRBD1,TRBJ2-7,TRBV4-3,few,CASSQAGGSHEQYF,TGCGCCAGCAGCCAAGCAGGGGGAAGTCACGAGCAGTACTTC
TRBD2,TRBJ2-5,TRBV4-1,-,CASSHRYRTGTSGESREETQYF,TGCGCCAGCAGCCACCGATATCGAACCGGGACTAGCGGGGAATCACGGGAAGAGACCCAGTACTTC
-,TRBJ2-7,TRBV7-2,-,CASSLATGTGEQYF,TGTGCCAGCAGCTTAGCGACAGGGACTGGAGAGCAGTACTTC
-,TRBJ2-5,TRBV11-2,-,CASSLVVGVGLYQETQYF,TGTGCCAGCAGCTTAGTAGTAGGGGTCGGCCTGTACCAAGAGACCCAGTACTTC
TRBD1,TRBJ1-6,TRBV12-3/TRBV12-4,-,CASSPLDRGSFGSPLHF,TGTGCCAGCAGCCCGCTCGACAGGGGAAGCTTCGGGTCACCCCTCCACTTT
-,TRBJ1-6,TRBV27,-,CASSSTDPLRVGSPLHF,TGTGCCAGCAGTTCCACGGACCCCCTACGAGTTGGTTCACCCCTCCACTTT
-,TRBJ2-3,TRBV29-1,-,CSSPGHGTDTQYF,TGCAGCTCCCCGGGACACGGAACAGATACGCAGTATTTT
-,TRBJ1-2,TRBV20-1,-,CSAERLGQGLGGYTF,TGCAGTGCGGAACGCCTAGGGCAGGGGTTGGGTGGCTACACCTTC
TRBD2,TRBJ2-5,TRBV29-1,-,CSVEDPERGNNQETQYF,TGCAGCGTTGAAGATCCGGAGCGGGGGAACAACCAAGAGACCCAGTACTTC
-,TRBJ1-1,TRBV25-1,few,CASSETGGHTEAFF,TGTGCCAGCAGTGAGACAGGAGGGCACACTGAAGCTTTCTTT
-,TRBJ1-1,TRBV29-1,-,CSVEEGNSLNTEAFF,TGCAGCGTTGAAGAGGGAAACAGCTTGAACACTGAAGCTTTCTTT
TRBD1,TRBJ2-2,TRBV5-1,-,CASSASGTALNGELFF,TGCGCCAGCAGCGCCTCCGGGACAGCGTTGAACGGGGAGCTGTTTTTT
TRBD2,TRBJ2-1,TRBV5-1,few,CASSLAGGMSSYNEQFF,TGCGCCAGCAGCTTGGCGGGGGGGATGAGCTCCTACAATGAGCAGTTCTTC
-,TRBJ1-1,TRBV30,-,CAWSVGAEAFF,TGTGCCTGGAGTGTCGGTGCTGAAGCTTTCTTT
-,TRBJ1-3,TRBV4-2,many,CASSQETTGSYSGNTIYF,TGTGCCAGCAGCCAAGAGACGACAGGCTCGTACTCTGGAAACACCATATATTTT
-,TRBJ2-1,TRBV6-2/TRBV6-3,few,CASRPSRVGPYNEQFF,TGTGCCAGCAGACCGTCTAGGGTGGGCCCCTACAATGAGCAGTTCTTC
-,TRBJ2-3,TRBV20-1,many,CSATYGTDTQYF,TGCAGTGCTACGTATGGCACAGATACGCAGTATTTT
-,TRBJ2-7,TRBV6-5,few,CASSYSTGPGYEQYF,TGTGCCAGCAGTTACTCGACAGGTCCCGGCTACGAGCAGTACTTC
-,TRBJ1-1,TRBV27,once,CASSLWGTQVEAFF,TGTGCCAGCAGTTTATGGGGGACACAGGTTGAAGCTTTCTTT
TRBD1,TRBJ1-5,TRBV6-1,few,CASRPTGGDSNQPQHF,TGTGCCAGCAGACCTACAGGGGGAGATAGCAATCAGCCCCAGCATTTT
-,TRBJ2-7,TRBV20-1,-,CSREAGHHYEQYF,TGCAGTCGCGAGGCGGGGCACCACTACGAGCAGTACTTC
-,TRBJ2-1,TRBV20-1,-,CSARDIVGYNEQFF,TGCAGTGCTAGAGATATTGTGGGATACAATGAGCAGTTCTTC
TRBD2,TRBJ2-5,TRBV12-3/TRBV12-4,-,CASSLGAGVAETQYF,TGTGCCAGCAGTTTAGGGGCGGGGGTGGCAGAGACCCAGTACTTC
TRBD1,TRBJ2-2,TRBV15,few,CATSREPTGGFAGELFF,TGTGCCACCAGCAGAGAGCCTACAGGGGGGTTCGCCGGGGAGCTGTTTTTT
-,TRBJ2-7,TRBV18,-,CASSPGMTYEQYF,TGTGCCAGCTCACCGGGAATGACCTACGAGCAGTACTTC
TRBD2,TRBJ2-1,TRBV27,-,CASRPLAGGNNEQFF,TGTGCCAGCAGGCCACTAGCGGGGGGGAACAATGAGCAGTTCTTC
TRBD1,TRBJ2-5,TRBV5-8,many,CASSLGQGAGETQYF,TGTGCCAGCAGCCTGGGACAGGGTGCGGGAGAGACCCAGTACTTC
TRBD2,TRBJ2-5,TRBV7-3,-,CASSPRTSGVETQYF,TGTGCCAGCAGCCCGAGGACTAGCGGGGTAGAGACCCAGTACTTC
-,TRBJ2-5,TRBV29-1,few,CSVARQALQETQYF,TGCAGCGTGGCCAGACAGGCCCTGCAAGAGACCCAGTACTTC
-,TRBJ1-4,TRBV29-1,-,CSVATGVSNEKLFF,TGCAGCGTTGCGACCGGGGTATCTAATGAAAAACTGTTTTTT
TRBD2,TRBJ2-7,TRBV6-5,-,CASSYSGGVSYEQYF,TGTGCCAGCAGTTACTCTGGGGGGGTCTCCTACGAGCAGTACTTC
-,TRBJ2-2,TRBV12-3/TRBV12-4,-,CASTPSSGRGVETGELFF,TGTGCCAGCACCCCATCCTCCGGTCGAGGGGTAGAGACCGGGGAGCTGTTTTTT